A single TCR beta chain is shown here with its context. Produced via immunoSEQ multiplex PCR; TCRdb's table is partial and in-frame only. Here the sample spans fewer than 250,000 clones, 85% to 90% being singletons. This CDR3 contains 16 residues. V lost 0 bases and J lost 3, with 14 bases in between. Germline V gene data show CDR1 as SGHRS and CDR2 as YFSETQ. The source of the sample is a study of blood T cell repertoires in COVID-19. As for the study in general: T cells, B-cell-depleted T cells, or PBMCs provided the cDNA or gDNA that served as material.

The TCR was taken from a middle-aged man with acute or convalescent COVID-19. The material sequenced was peripheral blood. The chain links TRBV5-1 to TRBJ2-3; the D gene is possibly TRBD2 (6 bases). DNA of the CDR3: TGCGCCAGCAGCTTGGCTGGGGGAGGCTCGACAGATACGCAGTATTTT. This gives the protein CASSLAGGGSTDTQYF.